The 19 T cell receptor beta chains below all came from one sample that was sequenced in a study of metastatic and nonmetastatic thyroid tumors. Before thyroid surgery, none of the patients had received any treatment. TCRdb re-analyzed the PCR reads using MiXCR. The sample lists 30,000 to 45,000 clones; roughly 50% were seen once. The sequencing sample was made of tumor tissue. Every receptor here comes from a male donor with papillary thyroid cancer or a benign thyroid nodule (not recorded which). Some clones in this sample may be carry-over from other donors' samples.

This clone appeared a few times. The chain couples TRBV6-1 to TRBJ2-7, with 8 nucleotides matching TRBD1. CDR1 is MNHNS, CDR2 SASEGT, per germline. After removal of 1 base from V and 2 bases from J, the junction contained 4 bases not matched to a gene. The CDR3 runs 15 residues. The CDR3 DNA reads as TGTGCCAGCAGTGAAGGGTCGACAGGGGCCTACGAGCAGTACTTC. Translating gives CASSEGSTGAYEQYF.

The chain is built from TRBV5-1 and TRBJ2-7; 7 nucleotides line up with TRBD1. CDR1 SGHRS and CDR2 YFSETQ come from the germline V gene. With 0 bases clipped from V and 5 bases from J, the junction kept 5 bases outside the gene matches. The CDR3 totals 14 residues. Written as DNA, the CDR3 is TGCGCCAGCAGCTTGGTCGACAGGGACAACGAGCAGTACTTC. Protein: CASSLVDRDNEQYF. The full variable domain, rest sourced from reference TRBV5-1 and TRBJ2-7, is KAGVTQTPRYLIKTRGQQVTLSCSPISGHRSVSWYQQTPGQGLQFLFEYFSETQRNKGNFPGRFSGRQFSNSRSEMNVSTLELGDSALYLCASSLVDRDNEQYFGPGTRLTVT.

A few counts support this clone. The gene calls are TRBV6-1 and TRBJ1-1, with a tentative D call TRBD1 (5 bases). Germline V gives CDR1 MNHNS, CDR2 SASEGT. This CDR3 is built from 16 residues. V lost 6 bases and J lost 6, with 23 bases in between. The CDR3 DNA reads TGTGCCAGCAGCGAAAAGACAGTGGGGATTGACTCTGAAGCTTTCTTT. Amino acid sequence: CASSEKTVGIDSEAFF.

This clone appeared a few times. This chain connects TRBV28 to TRBJ2-7; D uncertain. The CDR3 consists of 13 residues. Trimming cost V 5 bases and J 3 bases, with 11 bases left between them. The V gene's germline CDR1 is MDHEN and CDR2 SYDVKM. CDR3 nucleotide sequence: TGTGCCAGCAGTGGGTACAAAGACTACGAGCAGTACTTC. Amino acids: CASSGYKDYEQYF.

The rearrangement uses TRBV2 and TRBJ1-2; D remains unclear. The germline CDR1 and CDR2 sequences are SNHLY and FYNNEI. V lost 9 bases to trimming and J lost 5 bases, with 13 bases between them. This CDR3 has 12 residues. This CDR3 is CARTQPEYGYTF. CDR3 nucleotide sequence: TGTGCCAGGACACAACCGGAATATGGCTACACCTTC.

As DNA, the CDR3 is TGTGCCAGCAGCTCACTCCTCGGCGTGGGGCCCTACGAGCAGTACTTC. Its translation: CASSSLLGVGPYEQYF. This rearrangement joins TRBV11-2 to TRBJ2-7, with D tentatively TRBD1 (5 bases). This CDR3 has 16 amino acids. Germline lookup yields CDR1 SGHAT and CDR2 FQNNGV. V lost 4 bases and J lost 2, with 18 bases in between.

The chain has TRBV20-1 and TRBJ2-2, with 8 bases that match TRBD1. Germline assignment: CDR1 DFQATT and CDR2 SNEGSKA (reference sequence). This CDR3 spans 16 amino acids. The V gene end was trimmed by 3 bases and the J gene end by 1 base; junction bases not matched to a gene: 7. The CDR3 spells CSASPGGPLNTGELFF. The CDR3 DNA sequence: TGCAGTGCTAGCCCAGGGGGCCCCCTGAACACCGGGGAGCTGTTTTTT.

This clone was counted a few times. The CDR3 does not end in the conserved phenylalanine or tryptophan, so this is likely a read error. V is TRBV27 and J is TRBJ1-2; D remains unclear. This CDR3 comprises 15 residues. V shed 0 bases and J shed 3 bases, with 11 bases lying between them. CDR1 MNHEY and CDR2 SMNVEV come from the germline V gene (reference sequence). The CDR3 region has the DNA TGTGCCAGCAGTTTATCCCTTCTGTCTGACTATGGCTACACCCTC. This gives the protein CASSLSLLSDYGYTL.

This clone came up a few times. The genes are TRBV6-2 or TRBV6-3 and TRBJ2-1; D possibly corresponds to TRBD2 (6 bases). CDR1 is MNHEY, CDR2 SVGEGT, per germline. V was trimmed by 7 bases and J by 7 bases, leaving 17 bases between them. CDR3 length equals 14 residues. This chain's CDR3 is CASTYGGWKNEQFF. In DNA, the CDR3 is TGTGCCAGCACATACGGGGGTTGGAAAAATGAGCAGTTCTTC.

This clone occurred once. J is TRBJ1-2 and V is TRBV7-8; no definite D call. The germline V gene encodes CDR1 SGHVS and CDR2 FQNEAQ. This CDR3 contains 14 residues. Trimming stripped 1 base from V and 2 bases from J, with 8 bases between. The DNA of the CDR3 is TGTGCCAGCAGCTTAGGGTCCGGGAACTATGGCTACACCTTC. This translates into CASSLGSGNYGYTF.

The chain is built from TRBV20-1 and TRBJ2-7; a possible D gene is TRBD1 (7 bases). CDR1 and CDR2 (germline): DFQATT, SNEGSKA (reference sequence). V lost 2 bases and J lost 0, with 14 bases in between. The CDR3 sequence is 15 residues long. Here the CDR3 DNA reads TGCAGTGCTAGAAGAAGCCAGGGGGGCTCCTACGAGCAGTACTTC. It codes for CSARRSQGGSYEQYF.

This clone appeared a single time. The V and J genes are TRBV5-5 and TRBJ2-5; TRBD1 matches 12 bases. With 1 base clipped from V and 6 bases from J, the junction kept 7 bases outside the gene matches. Germline V lookup: CDR1 SGHKS, CDR2 YYEKEE (reference sequence). The CDR3 extends over 16 amino acids. CDR3 sequence (DNA): TGTGCCAGCAGCTTGACCGGGACAGGGGGCTTGAAGACCCAGTACTTC. Its translation is CASSLTGTGGLKTQYF.

This clone has just a few counts. The chain uses TRBV4-1 and TRBJ2-6, with D unresolved. The CDR3 is 17 residues long. The germline V gene has CDR1 MGHRA and CDR2 YSYEKL. V shed 0 bases and J shed 0 bases, with 9 bases lying between them. The CDR3 DNA is TGCGCCAGCAGCCAAGATCATAGGACCTCTGGGGCCAACGTCCTGACTTTC. Translating it yields CASSQDHRTSGANVLTF.

J is TRBJ2-3 and V is TRBV30, with TRBD2 identical over 11 bases. Germline assignment: CDR1 GTSNPN and CDR2 SVGIG (reference sequence). With V trimmed by 1 base and J by 1 base, 1 base remained unmatched. The CDR3 spans 15 residues. CDR3: CAWSATSGGTDTQYF. The DNA for the CDR3 is TGTGCCTGGAGTGCGACTAGCGGGGGCACAGATACGCAGTATTTT.

Worth noting for this clone: A much larger clone is a single base away; this may be a read error. Other DNA sequences within the sample encode an identical CDR3. The chain couples TRBV20-1 to TRBJ2-7, with D perhaps matching TRBD2 (6 bases). The CDR3 runs 14 residues. With 3 bases removed from V and 6 bases from J, the gap between germline ends came to 18 bases. Germline V gene data show CDR1 as DFQATT and CDR2 as SNEGSKA (reference sequence). The CDR3 is CSAREGGGPGEQYF. The CDR3 DNA sequence: TGCAGTGCTAGGGAGGGAGGAGGGCCTGGCGAGCAGTACTTC.

The gene calls are TRBV28 and TRBJ2-7; a possible D gene is TRBD2 (6 bases). Germline-derived CDR1 and CDR2 are MDHEN and SYDVKM. Trimming cost V 7 bases and J 2 bases, with 9 bases left between them. This CDR3 has 12 residues. The CDR3 sequence is CASNSGAYEQYF. CDR3 DNA: TGTGCCAGCAACTCGGGGGCCTACGAGCAGTACTTC.

This clone was observed a few times. The rearrangement uses TRBV12-3 or TRBV12-4 and TRBJ1-5; no reliable D call. This CDR3 contains 13 residues. Trimming shortened V by 6 bases and J by 4 bases, and 10 bases separated the two germline ends. The CDR3 DNA reads TGTGCCAGCAGCCAATCACTTAATCAGCCCCAGCATTTT. This sequence encodes CASSQSLNQPQHF.

This clone was seen once. The chain is built from TRBV6-5 and TRBJ2-1, with a tentative D call TRBD2 (6 bases). From germline, CDR1 is MNHEY and CDR2 SVGAGI. V lost 2 bases and J 6 bases, leaving 11 bases between the germline ends. This CDR3 comprises 14 residues. The CDR3 spells CASSYGGEANEQFF. The CDR3 DNA reads TGTGCCAGCAGTTACGGCGGGGAAGCCAATGAGCAGTTCTTC.

This clone was observed a few times. V usage is TRBV12-5 and J usage is TRBJ1-5, with D perhaps matching TRBD1 (5 bases). V was cut by 4 bases and J by 6 bases, with 7 bases left in between. Per germline, CDR1 LGHNT and CDR2 FRNRAP. The CDR3 runs to 12 residues. This CDR3 reads CASGSGFQPQHF. The CDR3 DNA follows: TGTGCTAGTGGTTCAGGGTTTCAGCCCCAGCATTTT. The variable domain in full, completed from reference TRBV12-5 and TRBJ1-5, reads DARVTQTPRHKVTEMGQEVTMRCQPILGHNTVFWYRQTMMQGLELLAYFRNRAPLDDSGMPKDRFSAEMPDATLATLKIQPSEPRDSAVYFCASGSGFQPQHFGDGTRLSIL.